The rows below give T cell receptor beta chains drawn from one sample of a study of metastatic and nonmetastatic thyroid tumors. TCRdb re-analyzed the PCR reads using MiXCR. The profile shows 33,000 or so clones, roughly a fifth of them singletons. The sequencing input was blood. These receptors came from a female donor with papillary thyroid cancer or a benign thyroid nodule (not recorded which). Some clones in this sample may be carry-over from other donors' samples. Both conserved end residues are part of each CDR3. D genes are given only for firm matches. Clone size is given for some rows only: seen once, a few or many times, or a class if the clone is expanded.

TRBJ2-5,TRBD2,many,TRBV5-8,TGTGCCAGCAGCTTGTACCCAAGCGGGGGGGCCGGAGAGACCCAGTACTTC,CASSLYPSGGAGETQYF
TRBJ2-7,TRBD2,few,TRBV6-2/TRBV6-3,TGTGCCAGCACCCAATCGGGGGGGCTAGACGAGCAGTACTTC,CASTQSGGLDEQYF
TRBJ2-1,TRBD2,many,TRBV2,TGTGCCAGCAGCGGGGGTAGCGGGGGGTTCAAATCCTACAATGAGCAGTTCTTC,CASSGGSGGFKSYNEQFF
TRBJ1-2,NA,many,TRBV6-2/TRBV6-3,TGTGCCAGCAGCGGGGCCTCCCCCTATGGCTACACCTTC,CASSGASPYGYTF
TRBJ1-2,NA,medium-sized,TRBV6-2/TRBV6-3,TGTGCCAGCATCACAGGGTACGGCTATGGCTACACCTTC,CASITGYGYGYTF
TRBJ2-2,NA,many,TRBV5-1,TGCGCCAGCAGTTGGGGAAATACCGGGGAGCTGTTTTTT,CASSWGNTGELFF
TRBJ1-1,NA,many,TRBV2,TGTGCCAGCAGTGACCCCACGGACACTGAAGCTTTCTTT,CASSDPTDTEAFF
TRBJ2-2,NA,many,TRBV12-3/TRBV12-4,TGTGCCAGCAGTTCCGACCCCGGGGGCTTGACCGGGGAGCTGTTTTTT,CASSSDPGGLTGELFF
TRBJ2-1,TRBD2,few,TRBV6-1,TGTGCCAGCAGTGAGGGGGTCGCGGGAGAGACGTTTGGTGAGCAGTTCTTC,CASSEGVAGETFGEQFF
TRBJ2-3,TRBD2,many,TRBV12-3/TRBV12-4,TGTGCCAGCAGTTCGACGGGACTAGCGACAGATACGCAGTATTTT,CASSSTGLATDTQYF
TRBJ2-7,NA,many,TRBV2,TGTGCCAGCGCCCGAGCTCACTACGAGCAGTACTTC,CASARAHYEQYF
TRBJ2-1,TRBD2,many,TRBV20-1,TGCAGTGCTAGAGATTTCAGCGGGGGAAACAATGAGCAGTTCTTC,CSARDFSGGNNEQFF
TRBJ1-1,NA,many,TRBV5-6,TGTGCCAGCAGCTTGAGGGTTGGAGAGAACACTGAAGCTTTCTTT,CASSLRVGENTEAFF
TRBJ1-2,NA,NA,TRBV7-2,TGTGCCAGCAGTCACACTTCTCCCTATGGCTACACCTTC,CASSHTSPYGYTF
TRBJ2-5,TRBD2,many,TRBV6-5,TGTGCCAGCAGTTACTCCCTTGCTAGCGGGGTAGAGACCCAGTACTTC,CASSYSLASGVETQYF
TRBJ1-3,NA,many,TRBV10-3,TGTGCCATCAGTGAAGGCTCTGGAAACACCATATATTTT,CAISEGSGNTIYF
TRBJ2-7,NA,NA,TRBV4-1,TGCGCCAGCAGCCAAGAGCAAGCCTACGAGCAGTACTTC,CASSQEQAYEQYF
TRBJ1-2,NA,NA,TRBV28,TGTGCCAGCAGTTGGACGACGAACTATGGCTACACCTTC,CASSWTTNYGYTF
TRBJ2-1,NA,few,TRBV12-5,TGTGCTAGTGGTGGCTCGGGGGGCCTTGACAATGAGCAGTTCTTC,CASGGSGGLDNEQFF
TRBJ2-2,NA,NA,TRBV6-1,TGTGCCAGCAGTGGGATCCGGGACACCCGGACCGGGGAGCTGTTTTTT,CASSGIRDTRTGELFF
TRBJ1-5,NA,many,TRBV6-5,TGTGCCAGCAGTTACTCAGGAGACCTTAGCAATCAGCCCCAGCATTTT,CASSYSGDLSNQPQHF
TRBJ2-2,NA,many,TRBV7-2,TGTGCCAGCAGCTTAGCCGGGGGTGGGCTTAACACCGGGGAGCTGTTTTTT,CASSLAGGGLNTGELFF
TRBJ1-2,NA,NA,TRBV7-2,TGTGCCAGCAGCTTACAGGGAGGCTACACCTTC,CASSLQGGYTF
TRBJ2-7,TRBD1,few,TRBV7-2,TGTGCCAGCAGCCGCGGGACAGGGGGCGACGAGCAGTACTTC,CASSRGTGGDEQYF
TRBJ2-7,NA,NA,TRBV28,TGTGCCAGCTCCCCCCGCGCCTACGAGCAGTACTTC,CASSPRAYEQYF
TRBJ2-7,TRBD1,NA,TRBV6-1,TGTGCCAGACCCGGGGACAGGGGAATTTTGAGCTCCTACGAGCATTACTTC,CARPGDRGILSSYEHYF
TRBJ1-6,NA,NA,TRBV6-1,TGTGCCAGCACCTCAGGGCAGTCACCCCTCCACTTT,CASTSGQSPLHF
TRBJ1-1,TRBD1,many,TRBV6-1,TGTGCCAGTTGGACCGGGACAGGAAGCACTGAAGCTTTCTTT,CASWTGTGSTEAFF
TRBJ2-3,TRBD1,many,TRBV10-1,TGCGCCAGCTCCCAAACCAGGGGGCAAGATACGCAGTATTTT,CASSQTRGQDTQYF
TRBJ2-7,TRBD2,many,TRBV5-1,TGCGCCAGCAGCCCGGGACTAGCGGGCCGTGCCTCACGCTCCTACGAGCAGTACTTC,CASSPGLAGRASRSYEQYF
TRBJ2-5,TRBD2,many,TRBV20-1,TGCAGTGCAGACGGACTTGCGGGGGGGAGGAACCAAGAGACCCAGTACTTC,CSADGLAGGRNQETQYF
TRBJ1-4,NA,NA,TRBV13,TGTGCCAGCAGCTTGGGACGGTCCTTTGAAAAACTGTTTTTT,CASSLGRSFEKLFF
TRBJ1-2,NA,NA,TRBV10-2,TGCGCCAGCAGTGGAGTACAGGGTGCGGGTGGCTATGGCTACACCTTC,CASSGVQGAGGYGYTF
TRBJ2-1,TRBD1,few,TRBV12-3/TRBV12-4,TGTGCCACCAAGACCGAGACAGGGGCAGGGGATGAGCAGTTCTTC,CATKTETGAGDEQFF
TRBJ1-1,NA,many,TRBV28,TGTGCCAGCGGCCGCCAGGCAGGGAACACTGAAGCTTTCTTT,CASGRQAGNTEAFF